This T cell receptor (beta chain) emerged from a study of lymphopenia after photon versus proton radiotherapy. Study results and limitations: Larger post-nadir TCR diversity loss correlated inversely with survival in deceased patients. Oligoclonal CD8+ Temra expansion after nadir drove photon patients' diversity drop. Relative stability marked proton patients; photon patients lost diversity and naive cells.

Profiled with immunoSEQ multiplex PCR; TCRdb holds only in-frame clones, not every one. The sample has about 60,000 clones, roughly 84% seen once. V was clipped by 0 bases and J by 7 bases; unmatched bases: 7. The V gene's germline CDR1 is MNHEY and CDR2 SMNVEV (reference sequence). This CDR3 has 16 amino acids. About this clone: The antigen remains undetermined.

The chain links TRBV27 to TRBJ2-1; 9 nucleotides match TRBD1. Specimen: peripheral blood, collected from a patient treated with proton-based radiotherapy. This TCR derives from a man in his 60s with pancreatic cancer. CDR3 DNA: TGTGCCAGCAGTTTATCGATCACAGGGGGCTTTAATGAGCAGTTCTTC. This sequence encodes CASSLSITGGFNEQFF.